What follows describes a single T cell receptor beta chain. Its antigen is unknown. This record comes from a study of vaccination and CD4 T cells after COVID-19. Trimming cost V 0 bases and J 3 bases; bases outside gene matches: 1. Germline loops: CDR1 KGHSH, CDR2 LQKENI. There are 14 residues in the CDR3. Treatment of the sample: approximately nine-day PBMC culture with coronavirus spike peptide pools or control peptides (ViraFEST assay). The authors cultured 2 million or so PBMCs per well with about 10 IU/ml IL-2 and about 9.9 ug/ml peptide pools. Cultured CD4+ T-cell DNA underwent Oncomine TCR Beta short-read sequencing. TCRdb ran MiXCR on the PCR reads and lists one entry per CDR3 protein. Among about 5,400 distinct CDR3 sequences listed, under 40% were seen once.

Sequencing was performed on CD4+ T cells from blood, cultured in vitro, taken after SARS-CoV-2 vaccination. The receptor's source is a human donor who had recovered from COVID-19. The chain couples TRBV18 to TRBJ2-5, with 7 bases aligning to TRBD1. The CDR3 here is CASSPPGQKETQYF. In DNA form, the CDR3 reads TGTGCCAGCTCACCACCGGGACAGAAAGAGACCCAGTACTTC.